This entry lists 20 T cell receptor beta chains sequenced from one sample in a study of T cell responses to AZD1222 COVID-19 vaccine. The table came from immunoSEQ multiplex PCR; TCRdb's copy has only in-frame clones and leaves some out. The sample carries approximately 130,000 clones, 93% recorded once. Here the sequenced sample was peripheral blood, taken on day 0 of AZD1222 vaccination. These receptors originate from an adult in good health.

The J gene is TRBJ2-2, the V gene TRBV10-3; 7 bases align to TRBD2. CDR1 is ENHRY, CDR2 SYGVKD, per germline. V shed 9 bases, J shed 5 bases, and the junction held 9 bases outside the gene matches. The CDR3 runs to 14 residues. The CDR3 bases are TGTGCCATTAAGCGGGGCTCGGGAACCGGGGAGCTGTTTTTT. Translated: CAIKRGSGTGELFF.

This chain links TRBV12-2 with TRBJ1-5. TRBV12-2 represents a pseudogene. This CDR3 spans 11 amino acids. CDR3: CASRGGQPQHF. The CDR3, as DNA: TGTGCAAGTCGGGGGGGTCAGCCCCAGCATTTT.

V and J are TRBV6-5 and TRBJ2-7; D remains unclear. The germline CDR1 and CDR2 sequences are MNHEY and SVGAGI. The CDR3 is 14 amino acids. V lost 2 bases, J lost 7 bases, and 15 bases lay in between. CDR3 loop: CASSYGESLREQYF. The CDR3 nucleotides are TGTGCCAGCAGTTACGGAGAATCCCTACGAGAGCAGTACTTC.

The chain links TRBV3-1 (or the pseudogene TRBV3-2) to TRBJ1-4; D call uncertain. The germline CDR1 and CDR2 sequences are LGHDT and YNNKEL (reference sequence). CDR3 length equals 13 residues. The V and J ends lost 0 bases and 2 bases respectively, with 1 base between them. CDR3 protein: CASSQDTNEKLFF. CDR3 nucleotides: TGTGCCAGCAGCCAAGACACTAATGAAAAACTGTTTTTT.

This clone has only one observation. The chain employs TRBV9 and TRBJ1-4, with 11 bases lining up with TRBD1. This CDR3 is built from 17 residues. The V gene end was trimmed by 0 bases and the J gene end by 2 bases; junction bases not matched to a gene: 3. Germline values: CDR1 SGDLS, CDR2 YYNGEE. CDR3 DNA sequence: TGTGCCAGCAGCGTAGGTGGACAGGGGGCTACTAATGAAAAACTGTTTTTT. This gives the protein CASSVGGQGATNEKLFF.

The chain couples TRBV29-1 to TRBJ1-3; D gene uncertain. The CDR3 consists of 14 residues. Germline loops: CDR1 SQVTM, CDR2 ANQGSEA. Trimming shortened V by 5 bases and J by 0 bases, and 11 bases separated the two germline ends. CDR3 region: CSVSTVFSGNTIYF. In DNA, the CDR3 is TGCAGCGTTTCCACAGTATTCTCTGGAAACACCATATATTTT.

The chain links TRBV6-6 to TRBJ2-7; maybe TRBD2 (6 bases). Germline values: CDR1 MNHNY, CDR2 SVGAGI (reference sequence). V dropped 0 bases and J dropped 2 bases, with 11 bases sitting between them. There are 15 residues in the CDR3. CDR3 in DNA: TGTGCCAGCAGTTACTCGGACGCGGGGACCTACGAGCAGTACTTC. Translation: CASSYSDAGTYEQYF.

This sequence joins TRBV10-3 and TRBJ1-2, with 8 bases fitting TRBD1. Germline loops: CDR1 ENHRY, CDR2 SYGVKD. The CDR3 totals 13 residues. J lost 2 bases, V lost 6 bases, and 2 bases had no gene match. The CDR3 protein is CAIRDRGNYGYTF. The CDR3 nucleotides are TGTGCCATCAGAGACAGGGGCAACTATGGCTACACCTTC.

V gene TRBV7-3 combines with J gene TRBJ2-1, with 9 bases aligning to TRBD2. V gave up 2 bases and J gave up 2 bases; unmatched junction bases: 16. CDR3 length: 20 amino acids. Germline loops: CDR1 SGHTA, CDR2 FQGTGA. The CDR3 nucleotides read TGTGCCAGCAGCTTATCTGAGGTCGAGCGGGGGGTCGACCCCTACAATGAGCAGTTCTTC. This sequence encodes CASSLSEVERGVDPYNEQFF.

The rearrangement links TRBV10-1 to TRBJ1-1; D gene ambiguous. In germline, CDR1 is WNHNN, CDR2 SYGVQD (reference sequence). This CDR3 is built from 13 residues. The V end lost 6 bases, the J end lost 0 bases, and 8 bases lay between the germline ends. DNA of the CDR3: TGCGCCAGCAGAAGAGACATGAACACTGAAGCTTTCTTT. It encodes CASRRDMNTEAFF.

This clone was counted once. J is TRBJ1-6 and V is TRBV28, with D perhaps TRBD1 (5 bases). The length of the CDR3 is 17 residues. Germline V gives CDR1 MDHEN, CDR2 SYDVKM. The germline V and J ends were trimmed by 4 bases and 0 bases, with 13 bases remaining between them. CDR3 coding DNA: TGTGCCAGCAGTTCCCCCGGGGGGAGCTCCTATAATTCACCCCTCCACTTT. It yields the protein CASSSPGGSSYNSPLHF.

The chain joins TRBV4-1 to TRBJ1-3, with D unclear. CDR1 MGHRA and CDR2 YSYEKL come from the germline V gene. The CDR3 consists of 11 residues. The V end lost 6 bases, the J end lost 2 bases, and 2 bases lay between the germline ends. The CDR3 coding sequence is TGCGCCAGCAGTGCTGGAAACACCATATATTTT. As protein: CASSAGNTIYF.

This chain joins TRBV7-9 and TRBJ2-3, with 11 bases matching TRBD2. J gave up 4 bases and V 8 bases, and 2 bases lay outside the gene matches. The germline CDR1 and CDR2 sequences are SEHNR and FQNEAQ (reference sequence). This CDR3 is built from 13 residues. The DNA for the CDR3 is TGTGCCAGCGTACTAGCGGGGGCAGATACGCAGTATTTT. This encodes CASVLAGADTQYF.

V gene TRBV5-8 combines with J gene TRBJ1-6; D gene uncertain. The germline CDR1 and CDR2 sequences are SGHTS and YDEGEE. The CDR3 sequence is 16 residues long. V lost 0 bases to trimming and J lost 7 bases, with 14 bases between them. CDR3 residues: CASSLGPKVSNSPLHF. The CDR3 coding sequence is TGTGCCAGCAGCTTGGGCCCAAAGGTTTCGAATTCACCCCTCCACTTT.

This chain joins TRBV27 and TRBJ1-1; D gene uncertain. The ends were cut back, 4 bases at V and 4 bases at J, with 22 bases in the middle. The germline gives CDR1 MNHEY, CDR2 SMNVEV (reference sequence). There are 17 residues in the CDR3. The CDR3 nucleotides read TGTGCCAGCAGTTCCCCGTATCCCGGGGAAGTTGGCACTGAAGCTTTCTTT. Translated: CASSSPYPGEVGTEAFF.

The rearrangement uses TRBV25-1 and TRBJ2-2, with D possibly TRBD1 on 6 matching bases. The V gene's germline CDR1 is MGHDK and CDR2 SYGVNS. Trimming took off 6 bases at V and 1 base at J, with 15 bases between the two ends. The CDR3 sequence is 16 residues long. The CDR3 spells CASSRGQYGNTGELFF. The CDR3 DNA is TGTGCCAGCAGCCGGGGACAATACGGGAACACCGGGGAGCTGTTTTTT.

The V gene is TRBV7-9, the J gene TRBJ1-2, with 9 bases aligning to TRBD1. V dropped 5 bases and J dropped 4; count of bases not matched to a gene: 14. There are 17 residues in the CDR3. CDR1 SEHNR and CDR2 FQNEAQ come from the germline V gene (reference sequence). The CDR3: CASSASRGQGGGYGYTF. The CDR3 nucleotides are TGTGCCAGCAGCGCTAGCCGGGGACAGGGAGGAGGCTATGGCTACACCTTC. Full variable domain (missing parts from reference TRBV7-9 and TRBJ1-2): DTGVSQNPRHKITKRGQNVTFRCDPISEHNRLYWYRQTLGQGPEFLTYFQNEAQLEKSRLLSDRFSAERPKGSFSTLEIQRTEQGDSAMYLCASSASRGQGGGYGYTFGSGTRLTVV.

The genes are TRBV10-3 and TRBJ2-1, with 7 bases lining up with TRBD1. V lost 0 bases, J lost 9 bases, and 5 bases stayed unmatched. This CDR3 is 14 amino acids long. Germline V gene lookup returns CDR1 ENHRY and CDR2 SYGVKD. Written as DNA, the CDR3 is TGTGCCATCAGTGAGTCCACAGGGGTTGTTGAGCAGTTCTTC. Its protein is CAISESTGVVEQFF.

The chain combines TRBV7-8 with TRBJ2-1; the D is unclear. V was pared by 8 bases and J by 4 bases, with 6 bases between. The CDR3 consists of 11 residues. Germline values: CDR1 SGHVS, CDR2 FQNEAQ. CDR3 sequence reads: CASGLYNEQFF. The CDR3 bases are TGTGCCAGCGGGCTATACAATGAGCAGTTCTTC.

The genes are TRBV5-5 and TRBJ1-4; TRBD1 matches 9 bases. The CDR3 has 15 amino acids. J lost 6 bases, V lost 4 bases, and 7 bases had no gene match. Looked up from germline, CDR1 is SGHKS and CDR2 is YYEKEE (reference sequence). The CDR3 reads CASSPPGQGYEKLFF. The DNA of the CDR3 is TGTGCCAGCAGCCCGCCGGGACAGGGTTATGAAAAACTGTTTTTT.